The TCR beta chain under discussion was sequenced for a study of technical replicates of blood from a few donors. Method: immunoSEQ multiplex PCR; TCRdb's copy keeps in-frame clones and lacks some. The profile covers 15,000 to 20,000 clones, with approximately 80% appearing a single time and about 12% taken by the ten largest. Trimming removed 7 bases from V and 6 bases from J; junction bases left unmatched: 12. Germline assignment: CDR1 LNHDA and CDR2 SQIVND (reference sequence). The CDR3 consists of 16 residues. In this sample, this clone turned up a few times. Sequenced: PBMCs. The chain couples TRBV19 to TRBJ1-5; 10 bases match TRBD1. The TCR originated in a human donor in good health. The CDR3 DNA reads TGTGCCAGTACCTCCCCGGGACAGGGGTTTGTTCAGCCCCAGCATTTT. This encodes CASTSPGQGFVQPQHF.